This TCR beta chain is from a study of blood T cell repertoires in COVID-19 (dated by TCRdb to the early 2020s). Concerning the study at large: Samples covering the acute and convalescent phases of COVID-19 were provided by collaborators in the United States, Italy and Spain. The material from the prospective study consisted of cDNA or gDNA derived from T cells, B-cell-depleted T cells, or PBMCs. The repertoires were released in a freely available public database intended as a resource for research on the immune response to SARS-CoV-2. Subjects who had been exposed to COVID-19, were actively infected with it, or had recovered from it provided the deeply sampled blood TCRbeta repertoires that made up the dataset. Where available, HLA class I and class II types were taken from metadata supplied by the sample provider and were not determined by assay-based typing. Nearly every sample came with metadata listing a de-identified subject ID, COVID-19 status, age in years and sex. Samples were obtained from the ongoing ImmuneRACE study (first 160 participants) and from 1,254 subjects provided by 6 global collaborators. General findings and caveats noted by the study authors: The amount of clinical and demographic metadata varied by source and participant and was provided uncurated.

The immunoSEQ Assay, a bias-controlled multiplex PCR, was used to amplify TCRbeta CDR3 regions from genomic DNA. The authors' pipeline ran thus. Nucleated cell counts per sample were estimated from amplification of reference gene primers within the assay. Sequence reads were collapsed and filtered to measure the absolute abundance of every unique TCRbeta CDR3 rearrangement. For each sample, productive Simpson clonality was calculated as the square root of Simpson's diversity index over productive rearrangements. Drawn from immuneACCESS, this table holds only the in-frame rearrangements with V and J called that TCRdb kept. Clones are partly lost; checked studies trace under half to an unresolved V gene and leave the rest unexplained. V, J and clone size are those of that table, while D and trimming were read from the DNA. For this sample there are about 100,000 clones; approximately 91% appear just once. The ten most abundant clones make up 15% to 20% of the sample.

CDR1 and CDR2, per the germline V gene, are SGHDN and FVKESK. A distance of 7 bases separates the germline ends of V and J, which lose 1 base and 1 base respectively. The CDR3, from cysteine to phenylalanine, totals 14 residues. The retained sequence is limited to the CDR3, 42 bases, with the frame set at the first base. Whole blood was collected in K2EDTA tubes by collaborating institutions according to the institutions' own protocols. For TCRbeta analysis, collaborators shipped samples in one of three forms: frozen whole blood, isolated PBMCs, or DNA extracted from either of those sample types. As concerns this clone: The antigen it recognizes is unknown. Base quality data are lacking; no much larger clone is found one base away.

Sequencing input: peripheral blood. This sequence was found in a man aged 45 to 65 with acute or convalescent COVID-19. Recombination connected TRBV14 to TRBJ1-1; the D gene is not confidently resolved. The DNA sequence follows: TGTGCCAGCAGCCAAGTACGGGGGAACACTGAAGCTTTCTTT. This sequence encodes CASSQVRGNTEAFF.